A single sample gave rise to the 3 T cell receptor beta chains below, sequenced in a study of blood T cells in healthy people across ages. The use of a sample-barcoded 5' primer and a J-beta primer mix characterized a second PCR of roughly 6 to 11 cycles. From the 5' RACE reads, TCRdb called clonotypes with MiXCR, one entry per CDR3 protein. The sample shows roughly 800,000 distinct CDR3 sequences, roughly 53% of them seen only once. The sample comprised blood. The receptors originated from an elderly man in good health.

The genes are TRBV9 and TRBJ2-1, with 15 bases that match TRBD2. The CDR3 has 18 amino acids. From germline, CDR1 is SGDLS and CDR2 YYNGEE. Trimming at V came to 5 bases and at J to 6 bases, leaving 12 bases not matched to a gene. CDR3 region: CASSQTPRTSGRANEQFF. The DNA of the CDR3 is TGTGCCAGCAGTCAAACCCCGAGGACTAGCGGGAGGGCCAATGAGCAGTTCTTC.

The chain links TRBV5-1 to TRBJ2-5; perhaps D is TRBD1 or TRBD2 (5 bases each). Trimming pared 3 bases from V and 4 bases from J, leaving 16 bases between. This CDR3 has 15 amino acids. The germline CDR1 and CDR2 sequences are SGHRS and YFSETQ. The chain's CDR3 is CASSWAARDGETQYF. The CDR3 DNA reads as TGCGCCAGCAGCTGGGCCGCTCGGGACGGAGAGACCCAGTACTTC. The full variable domain, its missing parts supplied by reference TRBV5-1 and TRBJ2-5, is KAGVTQTPRYLIKTRGQQVTLSCSPISGHRSVSWYQQTPGQGLQFLFEYFSETQRNKGNFPGRFSGRQFSNSRSEMNVSTLELGDSALYLCASSWAARDGETQYFGPGTRLLVL.

The gene calls are TRBV5-1 and TRBJ2-1; 10 positions agree with TRBD1. The closer fit of TRBJ2-7 to the DNA end suggests the J call may be wrong. The CDR3 spans 16 residues. From germline, CDR1 is SGHRS and CDR2 YFSETQ. CDR3 residues: CASSTRQGATYNEQYF. The CDR3 DNA is TGCGCCAGCAGCACCCGACAGGGGGCTACTTACAATGAGCAGTACTTC.